This T cell receptor (beta chain) stems from a study of blood T cell repertoires in COVID-19. The recovered donors of Cohort 3 showed two negative PCRs, clearance, or symptom resolution. TCRdb's table, derived via immunoSEQ multiplex PCR, lists solely in-frame clones and lacks some. The sample shows 370,000 or so clones, more than 70% of them seen only once. This CDR3 has 14 amino acids. Germline CDR1 is WSHSY and CDR2 is SAAADI. The V gene end was trimmed by 2 bases and the J gene end by 2 bases; junction bases not matched to a gene: 0. This TCR was sampled from a man aged 25-45 years who had recovered from COVID-19. The sample taken for sequencing was PBMCs or T cells enriched from blood (not recorded which). The V gene is TRBV10-2, the J gene TRBJ1-3; 7 nucleotides match TRBD1. CDR3 bases: TGCGCCAGCAGTGAGCAGGGGGCTGGAAACACCATATATTTT. Translation gives CASSEQGAGNTIYF.